A single sample gave rise to the 21 T cell receptor beta chains below, sequenced in a study of blood T cell repertoires in COVID-19 (dated by TCRdb to between 2020 and 2021). The protocol used for the library was the immunoSEQ multiplex PCR assay. TCRdb carries this immuneACCESS record with in-frame sequences only. Its versions omit some clonotypes, under half of them owing to an unresolved V gene in the studies checked, with the rest unexplained. This sample has 30,000 to 40,000 clones in its table, and roughly 80% of those were observed once. The top ten hold about 3.2% of the sample. What was sequenced was peripheral blood. The receptors originated from a man in his sixties or seventies with COVID-19, enrolled during active disease.

The chain carries TRBV5-1 and TRBJ2-7; D uncertain. The CDR3 runs 12 residues. Germline values: CDR1 SGHRS, CDR2 YFSETQ. Trimming left V 4 bases short and J 3 bases short, with 8 bases between. The CDR3 DNA reads as TGCGCCAGCAGCGGGCAGTTCTACGAGCAGTACTTC. It translates to CASSGQFYEQYF.

This rearrangement joins TRBV7-3 to TRBJ2-5; D remains unclear. Germline-derived CDR1 and CDR2 are SGHTA and FQGTGA. Trimming removed 3 bases at V and 5 bases at J, with 10 bases between. This CDR3 is built from 13 residues. The CDR3 loop is CASSFGPLETQYF. In nucleotides, the CDR3 is TGTGCCAGCAGCTTTGGGCCTCTTGAGACCCAGTACTTC.

The chain couples TRBV30 to TRBJ1-6; 10 nucleotides match TRBD1. The CDR3 contains 15 residues. Germline loops: CDR1 GTSNPN, CDR2 SVGIG (reference sequence). With V trimmed by 2 bases and J by 7 bases, 5 bases remained unmatched. CDR3 sequence reads: CAWSKPDRGNSPLHF. CDR3 DNA: TGTGCCTGGAGTAAGCCGGACAGGGGGAATTCACCCCTCCACTTT.

This clone is medium-sized by share. This sequence joins TRBV2 and TRBJ2-7; the D is unclear. Germline CDR1 and CDR2: SNHLY and FYNNEI. The ends were cut back, 6 bases at V and 7 bases at J, with 7 bases in the middle. The CDR3 spans 10 residues. The CDR3 here is CASRAWEQYF. The CDR3 nucleotides are TGTGCCAGCAGAGCGTGGGAGCAGTACTTC.

This clone was counted a single time. The gene calls are TRBV5-1 and TRBJ2-2; 8 bases line up with TRBD2. The CDR3 is made up of 15 amino acids. With V trimmed by 2 bases and J by 0 bases, 0 bases remained unmatched. The V gene's germline CDR1 is SGHRS and CDR2 YFSETQ. The CDR3 sequence: CASSFSGTNTGELFF. DNA for the CDR3: TGCGCCAGCAGCTTTAGCGGGACGAACACCGGGGAGCTGTTTTTT.

V gene TRBV29-1 combines with J gene TRBJ1-1, with D hard to call. Trimming took 4 bases from V and 1 from J, leaving 10 bases between them. The CDR3 is 13 residues long. Per germline, CDR1 SQVTM and CDR2 ANQGSEA. The DNA for the CDR3 is TGCAGCGTTGGGGCGGGTCAGAACACTGAAGCTTTCTTT. It is translated as CSVGAGQNTEAFF. Looking up the rest from reference TRBV29-1 and TRBJ1-1 gives the full variable domain: SAVISQKPSRDICQRGTSLTIQCQVDSQVTMMFWYRQQPGQSLTLIATANQGSEATYESGFVIDKFPISRPNLTFSTLTVSNMSPEDSSIYLCSVGAGQNTEAFFGQGTRLTVV.

In its sample, this clone was seen once. CDR3: CASSGGTVSEKLFF. CDR3 nucleotides: TGTGCCAGCAGTGGCGGGACAGTTAGTGAAAAACTGTTTTTT. This chain links TRBV28 with TRBJ1-4, with TRBD1 matching over 7 bases. Trimming removed 5 bases from V and 7 bases from J; junction bases left unmatched: 7. This CDR3 comprises 14 residues. Germline CDR1 is MDHEN and CDR2 is SYDVKM.

The chain joins TRBV6-5 to TRBJ2-3; 9 bases are shared with TRBD2. Germline CDR1 MNHEY, CDR2 SVGAGI. Unmatched junction bases numbered 6, after V lost 6 bases and J lost 5 bases. This CDR3 spans 14 amino acids. The CDR3 sequence is CASSRGGVLDTQYF. CDR3 coding DNA: TGTGCCAGCAGCCGCGGGGGGGTTCTAGATACGCAGTATTTT.

The chain employs TRBV6-5 and TRBJ2-7, with 11 bases aligning to TRBD2. Germline values: CDR1 MNHEY, CDR2 SVGAGI. V lost 7 bases and J lost 3; bases outside the gene matches: 5. The CDR3 sequence is 14 residues long. CDR3 in DNA: TGTGCCAGCAAAACTAGCGGGAGTAGCTACGAGCAGTACTTC. As protein: CASKTSGSSYEQYF.

This clone was recorded once. This chain links TRBV7-8 with TRBJ2-1; D is ambiguous. Germline lookup yields CDR1 SGHVS and CDR2 FQNEAQ. V lost 0 bases and J lost 4, with 7 bases in between. The CDR3 has 14 residues. The CDR3 sequence is CASSLASDYNEQFF. CDR3 DNA sequence: TGTGCCAGCAGCTTAGCGTCAGATTACAATGAGCAGTTCTTC. The complete variable domain, with remaining parts taken from reference TRBV7-8 and TRBJ2-1, reads GAGVSQSPRYKVAKRGQDVALRCDPISGHVSLFWYQQALGQGPEFLTYFQNEAQLDKSGLPSDRFFAERPEGSVSTLKIQRTQQEDSAVYLCASSLASDYNEQFFGPGTRLTVL.

The rearrangement joins TRBV5-1 to TRBJ1-2, with a possible D match to TRBD1 (5 bases). The CDR3 is made up of 14 amino acids. Germline loops: CDR1 SGHRS, CDR2 YFSETQ. With 3 bases removed from V and 4 bases from J, the gap between germline ends came to 13 bases. The CDR3 is CASSWGGERYGYTF. CDR3 sequence (DNA): TGCGCCAGCAGCTGGGGCGGAGAACGCTATGGCTACACCTTC.

The gene calls are TRBV2 and TRBJ2-4; tentative D call: TRBD1 (6 bases). The CDR3 covers 15 residues. V was shortened by 8 bases and J by 6 bases, with 20 bases between the two germline ends. The V gene's germline CDR1 is SNHLY and CDR2 FYNNEI. In DNA, the CDR3 is TGTGCCAGCGGAAGACCAGGGGCCGTATTAAACATTCAGTACTTC. Translation: CASGRPGAVLNIQYF.

The rearrangement joins TRBV5-6 to TRBJ1-4; D perhaps matches TRBD1 (6 bases). There are 18 residues in the CDR3. The germline CDR1 and CDR2 sequences are SGHDT and YYEEEE. V gave up 4 bases and J gave up 7 bases, with 26 bases separating them. The CDR3 here is CASSLKQGGSFSREKLFF. The CDR3, as DNA: TGTGCCAGCAGCCTCAAACAGGGCGGGAGTTTCTCACGTGAAAAACTGTTTTTT.

This chain uses TRBV5-1 with TRBJ2-7, with D unresolved. This CDR3 is 12 amino acids long. Looked up from germline, CDR1 is SGHRS and CDR2 is YFSETQ. V lost 6 bases, J lost 1 base, and 8 bases lay in between. The CDR3, as DNA: TGCGCCAGCAAACTTGAGTCCTACGAGCAGTACTTC. It specifies CASKLESYEQYF.

The chain uses TRBV4-1 and TRBJ1-1; D gene unclear. The CDR3 runs to 16 residues. Trimming pared 0 bases from V and 1 base from J, leaving 12 bases between. Germline assignment: CDR1 MGHRA and CDR2 YSYEKL. The CDR3 here is CASSQEPLGRNTEAFF. Here the CDR3 DNA reads TGCGCCAGCAGCCAAGAGCCCCTGGGCAGGAACACTGAAGCTTTCTTT.

The rearrangement uses TRBV4-3 and TRBJ1-6; TRBD1 is a possible D gene (6 bases). The CDR3 runs 16 residues. The germline CDR1 and CDR2 sequences are LGHNA and YSLEER. V lost 1 base and J lost 7, with 14 bases in between. CDR3 region: CASSQVAGTTNSPLHF. The CDR3 DNA reads as TGCGCCAGCAGCCAAGTGGCCGGGACAACAAATTCACCCCTCCACTTT.

The gene calls are TRBV7-2 and TRBJ2-2; perhaps TRBD2 as D (5 bases). From germline, CDR1 is SGHTA and CDR2 FQGNSA. CDR3 length: 15 amino acids. V was shortened by 0 bases and J by 2 bases, with 7 bases between the two germline ends. CDR3 protein: CASSLATTNTGELFF. CDR3 sequence (DNA): TGTGCCAGCAGCTTAGCGACTACTAACACCGGGGAGCTGTTTTTT.

This clone was recorded a few times. This rearrangement joins TRBV20-1 to TRBJ2-5, with D tentatively TRBD1 (5 bases). Germline CDR1 is DFQATT and CDR2 is SNEGSKA (reference sequence). The V end lost 7 bases, the J end lost 7 bases, and 13 bases lay between the germline ends. This CDR3 has 11 residues. CDR3 protein: CSGQGLGTQYF. CDR3 nucleotide sequence: TGCAGTGGGCAGGGCCTGGGGACCCAGTACTTC.

CDR3 sequence (DNA): TGTGCCAGCAGCCAAGTGTATCTAGCGGCCTGGAGCTCCTACAATGAGCAGTTCTTC. The encoded protein is CASSQVYLAAWSSYNEQFF. The chain links TRBV3-1 (or the pseudogene TRBV3-2) to TRBJ2-1; TRBD2 aligns across 7 bases. The CDR3 contains 19 residues. Trimming at V came to 1 base and at J to 0 bases, leaving 12 bases not matched to a gene. Germline V gives CDR1 LGHDT, CDR2 YNNKEL (reference sequence).

This clone appeared a single time. The chain is built from TRBV12-3 or TRBV12-4 and TRBJ1-1; 7 bases fit TRBD1. CDR3 length equals 13 residues. The trim removed 5 bases at V and 8 bases at J, leaving 8 bases unmatched. The CDR3 DNA follows: TGTGCCAGCAGTCTCCGGACAGGAATCGAAGCTTTCTTT. Encoded protein: CASSLRTGIEAFF.

The V gene is TRBV5-1, the J gene TRBJ2-3; 10 bases align to TRBD1. Looked up from germline, CDR1 is SGHRS and CDR2 is YFSETQ. The V and J ends lost 4 bases and 1 base, in that order; junction bases with no gene match: 3. This CDR3 is built from 15 residues. The CDR3 DNA is TGCGCCAGCAGCCGGGGGACAGGGGGCACAGATACGCAGTATTTT. Translating gives CASSRGTGGTDTQYF. Combining the CDR3 with reference TRBV5-1 and TRBJ2-3 gives the whole variable domain KAGVTQTPRYLIKTRGQQVTLSCSPISGHRSVSWYQQTPGQGLQFLFEYFSETQRNKGNFPGRFSGRQFSNSRSEMNVSTLELGDSALYLCASSRGTGGTDTQYFGPGTRLTVL.